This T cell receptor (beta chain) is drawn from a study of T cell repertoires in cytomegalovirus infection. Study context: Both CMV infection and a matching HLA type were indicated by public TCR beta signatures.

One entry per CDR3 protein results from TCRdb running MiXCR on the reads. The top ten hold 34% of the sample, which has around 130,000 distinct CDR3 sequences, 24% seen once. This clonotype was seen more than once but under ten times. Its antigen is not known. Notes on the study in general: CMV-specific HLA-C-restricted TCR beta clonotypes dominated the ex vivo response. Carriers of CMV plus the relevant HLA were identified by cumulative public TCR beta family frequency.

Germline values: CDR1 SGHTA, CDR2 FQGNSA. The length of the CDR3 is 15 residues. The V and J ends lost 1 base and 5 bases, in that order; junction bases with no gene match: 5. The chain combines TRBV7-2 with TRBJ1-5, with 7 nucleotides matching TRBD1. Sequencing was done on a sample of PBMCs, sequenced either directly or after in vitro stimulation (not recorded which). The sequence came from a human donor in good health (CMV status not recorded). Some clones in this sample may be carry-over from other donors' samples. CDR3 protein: CASSLDRDRYQPQHF. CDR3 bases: TGTGCCAGCAGCTTAGACCGGGACAGATATCAGCCCCAGCATTTT.